The next 26 T cell receptor beta chains were all read from a single sample in a study of neurological immune-mediated disorders. Using its own MiXCR run on the 5' RACE reads, TCRdb lists one record per CDR3 protein. Seen here are about 55,000 distinct CDR3 sequences, approximately 3.8% observed once, and the top ten hold roughly 1.7%. Sequenced material: PBMCs. Every receptor here comes from a man aged 30-40 years with multiple sclerosis.

This clonotype was seen ten or more times. This sequence joins TRBV20-1 and TRBJ2-5; 9 nucleotides agree with TRBD2. Germline CDR1 and CDR2: DFQATT and SNEGSKA (reference sequence). This CDR3 is 14 amino acids long. The V segment lost 4 bases and the J segment 4 bases; nucleotides outside the gene matches: 7. CDR3 region: CSANPVRGGETQYF. CDR3 nucleotides: TGCAGTGCTAACCCCGTGCGGGGGGGAGAGACCCAGTACTTC.

This clonotype came up many times. The chain employs TRBV7-9 and TRBJ2-7; D may be TRBD2 (5 bases). Trimming pared 3 bases from V and 7 bases from J, leaving 10 bases between. From germline, CDR1 is SEHNR and CDR2 FQNEAQ (reference sequence). CDR3 length: 12 residues. The CDR3 nucleotides are TGTGCCAGCAGCTTGGACTCCCTGGAGCAGTACTTC. Amino acid sequence: CASSLDSLEQYF.

This clonotype has ten or more counts. V gene TRBV10-3 combines with J gene TRBJ2-7, with 7 bases that match TRBD1. CDR3 length: 13 amino acids. V shed 10 bases and J 7 bases; nucleotides not matched to a gene: 13. The germline V gene has CDR1 ENHRY and CDR2 SYGVKD. CDR3 amino acids: CATKDRLEIEQYF. The CDR3, as DNA: TGTGCCACGAAGGACAGGTTGGAAATAGAGCAGTACTTC.

As regards this clonotype: A read error may produce the germline difference seen at one junction end. This sequence joins TRBV7-9 and TRBJ2-5; D is unresolved. The germline V gene encodes CDR1 SEHNR and CDR2 FQNEAQ (reference sequence). This CDR3 region has 12 residues. CDR3 amino acids: CASSSRVLKAHF. CDR3 sequence (DNA): TGTGCCAGCAGCTCTAGGGTCCTCAAAGCCCATTTC.

This clonotype was recorded many times. The rearrangement uses TRBV12-3 or TRBV12-4 and TRBJ1-1; D gene uncertain. V lost 6 bases and J 10 bases, leaving 12 bases between the germline ends. The length of the CDR3 is 11 residues. This CDR3 reads CASRQELGAFF. The CDR3 DNA reads TGTGCCAGCAGACAAGAGTTGGGAGCTTTCTTT.

This clonotype was detected many times. CDR3 region: CASSQTAGRATYNEQFF. The DNA for the CDR3 is TGCGCCAGCAGCCAAACCGCGGGAAGGGCTACCTACAATGAGCAGTTCTTC. The rearrangement uses TRBV4-1 and TRBJ2-1, with D maybe TRBD2 (6 bases). CDR3 size: 17 residues. Trimming stripped 2 bases from V and 2 bases from J, with 16 bases between. Germline V gene sequence: CDR1 MGHRA, CDR2 YSYEKL.

This clonotype has ten or more counts. The chain combines TRBV11-2 with TRBJ2-7; TRBD2 agrees at 9 bases. Germline V gene lookup returns CDR1 SGHAT and CDR2 FQNNGV. The CDR3 spans 17 residues. V was pared by 4 bases and J by 3 bases, with 13 bases of the junction left unmatched. CDR3 protein: CASSSRFAGGFYYEQYF. The CDR3 DNA follows: TGTGCCAGCAGCTCCCGGTTTGCGGGAGGGTTTTACTACGAGCAGTACTTC.

As for this clonotype: This may be a read error: a much more frequent sequence differs by one nucleotide. Without the conserved terminal phenylalanine or tryptophan, this CDR3 likely stems from a read error. The chain joins TRBV12-3 or TRBV12-4 to TRBJ2-1, with 8 nucleotides matching TRBD2. The CDR3 is made up of 12 amino acids. Trimming removed 6 bases from V and 8 bases from J; junction bases left unmatched: 3. The DNA of the CDR3 is TGTGCCAGCAGGGGAGCGGGAGATGAGCAGTTCATC. Residues: CASRGAGDEQFI.

This clonotype was seen at least ten times. The chain has TRBV12-3 or TRBV12-4 and TRBJ1-4; 8 nucleotides match TRBD1. Trimming at V came to 6 bases and at J to 11 bases, leaving 11 bases not matched to a gene. CDR3 length equals 14 residues. The CDR3 loop reads CASSPVTGGTKLFF. The CDR3 DNA reads TGTGCCAGCAGCCCGGTTACAGGGGGAACCAAACTGTTTTTT.

The sample holds a few counts of this clonotype. The CDR3: CASSKYAPKETQYF. The CDR3 DNA reads TGTGCCAGCAGCAAGTATGCACCCAAAGAGACCCAGTACTTC. The chain recombines TRBV5-6 with TRBJ2-5; D call uncertain. V lost 4 bases and J lost 3, with 13 bases in between. The CDR3 length is 14 residues. Germline V gene lookup returns CDR1 SGHDT and CDR2 YYEEEE.

This clonotype has a count of ten or more. The genes are TRBV11-2 and TRBJ2-2; 7 nucleotides line up with TRBD1. CDR1 is SGHAT and CDR2 is FQNNGV in the germline V gene. The CDR3 spans 15 residues. J lost 9 bases, V lost 7 bases, and 14 bases had no gene match. As DNA, the CDR3 is TGTGCCAGCACCAAAGGGGGCAGATCGGGTTGGGAGCTGTTTTTT. Its protein is CASTKGGRSGWELFF.

This clonotype was seen many times. The gene calls are TRBV7-8 and TRBJ2-7; 8 nucleotides line up with TRBD1. Trimming removed 5 bases from V and 4 bases from J; junction bases left unmatched: 10. The CDR3 consists of 15 residues. Germline assignment: CDR1 SGHVS and CDR2 FQNEAQ. Here the CDR3 DNA reads TGTGCCAGCAGCCCTTCTCAGGGGGCCCTTTACGAGCAGTACTTC. Encoded protein: CASSPSQGALYEQYF.

This clonotype was observed many times. CDR3 sequence: CSARRILGGEEETQYF. CDR3 nucleotides: TGCAGTGCAAGACGAATATTAGGGGGGGAGGAAGAGACCCAGTACTTC. The rearrangement joins TRBV20-1 to TRBJ2-5; maybe TRBD2 (7 bases). Per the germline V gene, CDR1 is DFQATT and CDR2 is SNEGSKA (reference sequence). Trimming cost V 6 bases and J 3 bases, with 23 bases left between them. This CDR3 is 16 amino acids long.

This clonotype has ten or more counts. The rearrangement uses TRBV10-3 and TRBJ1-2, with TRBD1 matching 9 bases. The trim removed 0 bases at V and 1 base at J, leaving 9 bases unmatched. The CDR3 length is 18 residues. CDR1 is ENHRY and CDR2 is SYGVKD in the germline V gene. In DNA, the CDR3 is TGTGCCATCAGTGAGTCGGGGACAGGGACGCTACTTAACTATGGCTACACCTTC. Amino acid sequence: CAISESGTGTLLNYGYTF.

In its sample, this clonotype was seen many times. The chain is built from TRBV9 and TRBJ2-5; TRBD1 aligns across 7 bases. Trimming at V came to 7 bases and at J to 2 bases, leaving 8 bases not matched to a gene. CDR1 is SGDLS and CDR2 is YYNGEE in the germline V gene. This CDR3 region has 14 residues. DNA for the CDR3: TGTGCCAGCGGGGTGGGGACAGAACAAGAGACCCAGTACTTC. Protein: CASGVGTEQETQYF.

In this sample, this clonotype turned up many times. V is TRBV29-1 and J is TRBJ1-1; no reliable D call. Trimming took 8 bases from V and 4 from J, leaving 17 bases between them. Germline CDR1 and CDR2: SQVTM and ANQGSEA. The CDR3 is 13 amino acids. CDR3 residues: CSITRSRGTEAFF. CDR3 DNA: TGCAGCATTACCCGGAGTCGCGGCACTGAAGCTTTCTTT.

The chain couples TRBV29-1 to TRBJ2-5, with TRBD2 matching 7 bases. The CDR3 is made up of 13 amino acids. Germline trimming cut 7 bases from V and 4 bases from J; bases unmatched to any gene: 9. The germline V gene has CDR1 SQVTM and CDR2 ANQGSEA. Here the CDR3 DNA reads TGCAGCGCTGGAATGGGAGGGGTAGAGACCCAGTACTTC. This codes for CSAGMGGVETQYF.

This clonotype was seen at least ten times. This sequence joins TRBV18 and TRBJ2-2, with D tentatively TRBD2 (5 bases). From germline, CDR1 is KGHSH and CDR2 LQKENI. The CDR3 extends over 15 amino acids. With 1 base removed from V and 3 bases from J, the gap between germline ends came to 9 bases. The CDR3 region is CASSPRTGDTGELFF. CDR3 DNA: TGTGCCAGCTCACCACGGACCGGGGACACCGGGGAGCTGTTTTTT.

This clonotype was detected ten times or more. The gene calls are TRBV6-5 and TRBJ1-6; 7 bases map to TRBD1. Germline V gene sequence: CDR1 MNHEY, CDR2 SVGAGI. The CDR3 loop spans 13 amino acids. The trim removed 11 bases at V and 10 bases at J, leaving 11 bases unmatched. CDR3 region: CAGGQVKGSPLHF. CDR3 coding DNA: TGTGCCGGCGGACAGGTGAAAGGCTCACCCCTCCACTTT.

This clonotype was recorded at least ten times. The chain couples TRBV28 to TRBJ1-6, with 10 bases identical to TRBD1. The CDR3 has 15 residues. Germline CDR1 MDHEN, CDR2 SYDVKM. Losses at the gene ends were 3 bases for V and 7 bases for J; bases not matched to a gene: 3. The CDR3 nucleotides read TGTGCCAGCAGTTTGGGGGACAGGGGAAATTCACCCCTCCACTTT. Protein sequence: CASSLGDRGNSPLHF.

This clonotype has a count of ten or more. The chain recombines TRBV5-6 with TRBJ2-7; D perhaps matches TRBD1 (6 bases). Trimming shortened V by 6 bases and J by 1 base, and 26 bases separated the two germline ends. Per germline, CDR1 SGHDT and CDR2 YYEEEE. This CDR3 spans 18 amino acids. The CDR3 loop is CASNPGHPRQSRSYEQYF. Written as DNA, the CDR3 is TGTGCCAGCAACCCGGGACATCCGAGACAGAGTCGATCCTACGAGCAGTACTTC. Using reference TRBV5-6 and TRBJ2-7 for the parts outside the CDR3, the full variable domain is DAGVTQSPTHLIKTRGQQVTLRCSPKSGHDTVSWYQQALGQGPQFIFQYYEEEERQRGNFPDRFSGHQFPNYSSELNVNALLLGDSALYLCASNPGHPRQSRSYEQYFGPGTRLTVT.

There are many counts of this clonotype. The chain employs TRBV27 and TRBJ1-4; 7 bases match TRBD1. Trimming removed 5 bases from V and 10 bases from J; junction bases left unmatched: 13. Germline V gene data show CDR1 as MNHEY and CDR2 as SMNVEV (reference sequence). This CDR3 is 15 amino acids long. This CDR3 reads CASSRAPTGIAKLFF. In nucleotides, the CDR3 is TGTGCCAGCAGTCGCGCCCCGACAGGGATTGCAAAACTGTTTTTT.

The chain has TRBV5-1 and TRBJ1-1; TRBD1 might be the D (6 bases). This CDR3 is 15 amino acids long. V shed 3 bases and J shed 1 base, with 13 bases lying between them. Looked up from germline, CDR1 is SGHRS and CDR2 is YFSETQ. The CDR3 coding sequence is TGCGCCAGCAGCTCAGGAACAGGGAGGAACACTGAAGCTTTCTTT. This encodes CASSSGTGRNTEAFF. Full variable domain (rest looked up from reference TRBV5-1 and TRBJ1-1): KAGVTQTPRYLIKTRGQQVTLSCSPISGHRSVSWYQQTPGQGLQFLFEYFSETQRNKGNFPGRFSGRQFSNSRSEMNVSTLELGDSALYLCASSSGTGRNTEAFFGQGTRLTVV.

This clonotype has a count of ten or more. The CDR3 coding sequence is TGTGCCAGCAGTTTCACAGGGGTCTCCCCACTGAACACTGAAGCTTTCTTT. Protein product: CASSFTGVSPLNTEAFF. The V gene is TRBV28, the J gene TRBJ1-1; TRBD1 agrees at 7 bases. Looked up from germline, CDR1 is MDHEN and CDR2 is SYDVKM. V gave up 3 bases and J gave up 0 bases; unmatched junction bases: 10. This CDR3 region has 17 residues. Supplemented by reference TRBV28 and TRBJ1-1, the full variable domain reads DVKVTQSSRYLVKRTGEKVFLECVQDMDHENMFWYRQDPGLGLRLIYFSYDVKMKEKGDIPEGYSVSREKKERFSLILESASTNQTSMYLCASSFTGVSPLNTEAFFGQGTRLTVV.

This clonotype was observed at least ten times. The chain links TRBV20-1 to TRBJ1-2; the match to TRBD1 covers 8 bases. The CDR3 runs 13 residues. V gave up 8 bases and J gave up 5 bases; unmatched junction bases: 10. Germline assignment: CDR1 DFQATT and CDR2 SNEGSKA (reference sequence). The CDR3 bases are TGCAGTACCCACAGGGGGGTTGGATATGGCTACACCTTC. Translating it yields CSTHRGVGYGYTF.

This clonotype has at least ten counts. The chain is built from TRBV4-1 and TRBJ2-7, with TRBD2 identical over 14 bases. The CDR3 loop spans 16 amino acids. J was trimmed by 2 bases and V by 1 base; bases with no gene match: 1. Germline V lookup: CDR1 MGHRA, CDR2 YSYEKL. The CDR3 DNA reads as TGCGCCAGCAGCCAAGGACTAGCGGGGGGGCCCTACGAGCAGTACTTC. This gives the protein CASSQGLAGGPYEQYF.